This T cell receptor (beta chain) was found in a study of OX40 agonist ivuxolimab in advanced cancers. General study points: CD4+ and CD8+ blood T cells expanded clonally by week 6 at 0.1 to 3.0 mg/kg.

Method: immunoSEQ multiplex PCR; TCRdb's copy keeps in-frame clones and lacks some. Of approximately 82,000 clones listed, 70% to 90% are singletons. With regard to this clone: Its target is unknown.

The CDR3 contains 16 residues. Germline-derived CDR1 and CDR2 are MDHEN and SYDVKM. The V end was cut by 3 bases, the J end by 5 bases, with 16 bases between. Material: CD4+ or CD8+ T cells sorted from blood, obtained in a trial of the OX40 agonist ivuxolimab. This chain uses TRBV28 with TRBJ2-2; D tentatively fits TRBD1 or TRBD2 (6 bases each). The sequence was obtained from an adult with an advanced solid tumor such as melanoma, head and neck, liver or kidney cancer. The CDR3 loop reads CASSFLQGRGTGELFF. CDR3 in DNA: TGTGCCAGCAGTTTCCTACAGGGCCGGGGGACCGGGGAGCTGTTTTTT. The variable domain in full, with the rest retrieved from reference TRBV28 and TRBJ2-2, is DVKVTQSSRYLVKRTGEKVFLECVQDMDHENMFWYRQDPGLGLRLIYFSYDVKMKEKGDIPEGYSVSREKKERFSLILESASTNQTSMYLCASSFLQGRGTGELFFGEGSRLTVL.